Each of the 17 T cell receptor beta chains below was sequenced from the same sample in a study of blood T cell repertoires in COVID-19. Only in-frame clones appear in the TCRdb table, and some are missing; sequencing was by immunoSEQ multiplex PCR. Found here are fewer than 200,000 clones, approximately 90% of them singletons; the top ten hold roughly 24%. Specimen: PBMCs or T cells enriched from blood (not recorded which). These receptors originate from a woman in her 40s in a cohort exposed to, infected with or recovered from COVID-19 (not recorded which).

The chain joins TRBV29-1 to TRBJ2-5, with D uncertain. Germline values: CDR1 SQVTM, CDR2 ANQGSEA. CDR3 size: 10 residues. V lost 4 bases and J 5 bases, leaving 5 bases between the germline ends. DNA of the CDR3: TGCAGCGTTGCAGTGGAGACCCAGTACTTC. Its protein is CSVAVETQYF.

V gene TRBV18 combines with J gene TRBJ2-7, with TRBD1 matching 8 bases. V trimming: 6 bases; J trimming: 5 bases; junction bases outside the gene matches: 12. Germline values: CDR1 KGHSH, CDR2 LQKENI. The CDR3 is 15 amino acids. This CDR3 is CASSNNAQGAHEQYF. CDR3 bases: TGTGCCAGCTCGAACAACGCGCAGGGGGCGCACGAGCAGTACTTC.

V usage is TRBV11-2 and J usage is TRBJ1-1; no clear D gene. Trimming left V 8 bases short and J 1 base short, with 8 bases between. This CDR3 has 12 residues. Germline assignment: CDR1 SGHAT and CDR2 FQNNGV. The CDR3 loop is CASWSGNTEAFF. The CDR3 DNA is TGTGCCAGCTGGTCCGGGAACACTGAAGCTTTCTTT.

The genes are TRBV5-1 and TRBJ2-2; D is uncertain. The ends were cut back, 0 bases at V and 3 bases at J, with 9 bases in the middle. This CDR3 is built from 15 residues. CDR1 and CDR2 from the germline V gene are SGHRS and YFSETQ. CDR3 in DNA: TGCGCCAGCAGCTTGGAAACTTTGGACACCGGGGAGCTGTTTTTT. This sequence encodes CASSLETLDTGELFF.

This rearrangement joins TRBV6-1 to TRBJ2-7; 7 bases are shared with TRBD2. The germline V gene has CDR1 MNHNS and CDR2 SASEGT. The CDR3 totals 14 residues. J gave up 3 bases and V 2 bases, and 4 bases lay outside the gene matches. CDR3 in amino acids: CASSERTSDYEQYF. CDR3 coding DNA: TGTGCCAGCAGTGAACGAACTAGCGACTACGAGCAGTACTTC.

The rearrangement joins TRBV27 to TRBJ1-1, with D perhaps TRBD1 (6 bases). The length of the CDR3 is 13 residues. The V end lost 8 bases, the J end lost 0 bases, and 10 bases lay between the germline ends. Germline CDR1 is MNHEY and CDR2 is SMNVEV (reference sequence). The CDR3 coding sequence is TGTGCCAGCGGTTGGACAGTGAACACTGAAGCTTTCTTT. Translation gives CASGWTVNTEAFF.

Comment on this clone: At one of its ends the junction is not consistent with the germline gene, which may arise from a read error. The genes are TRBV2 and TRBJ1-1, with D perhaps TRBD1 (5 bases). Per the germline V gene, CDR1 is SNHLY and CDR2 is FYNNEI. This CDR3 contains 18 residues. Here the CDR3 DNA reads TGTGCCAGCAGCGAAGGCTCAGGGATTATCGGGTATAACACTGAAGCTTTCTTT. This translates into CASSEGSGIIGYNTEAFF.

This clone was seen more than once but under ten times. The chain combines TRBV7-9 with TRBJ1-6; TRBD1 aligns across 8 bases. Trimming at V came to 4 bases and at J to 7 bases, leaving 3 bases not matched to a gene. CDR3 length equals 14 residues. CDR1 and CDR2 (germline): SEHNR, FQNEAQ (reference sequence). This CDR3 is CASSSGQENSPLHF. CDR3 nucleotide sequence: TGTGCCAGCAGCTCGGGACAGGAGAATTCACCCCTCCACTTT. The full variable domain, in which reference TRBV7-9 and TRBJ1-6 provide the parts outside the CDR3, is DTGVSQNPRHKITKRGQNVTFRCDPISEHNRLYWYRQTLGQGPEFLTYFQNEAQLEKSRLLSDRFSAERPKGSFSTLEIQRTEQGDSAMYLCASSSGQENSPLHFGNGTRLTVT.

The chain links TRBV28 to TRBJ1-5; TRBD1 aligns across 9 bases. J was trimmed by 6 bases and V by 6 bases; bases with no gene match: 9. The CDR3 has 15 amino acids. In germline, CDR1 is MDHEN, CDR2 SYDVKM. The CDR3 here is CASSHLGTGIQPQHF. The CDR3 coding sequence is TGTGCCAGCAGCCACCTGGGGACAGGGATTCAGCCCCAGCATTTT.

V gene TRBV9 combines with J gene TRBJ1-6, with 11 bases matching TRBD1. CDR1 is SGDLS and CDR2 is YYNGEE in the germline V gene. With 3 bases clipped from V and 9 bases from J, the junction kept 2 bases outside the gene matches. This CDR3 has 14 amino acids. CDR3 amino acids: CASSAGTGGSPLHF. The CDR3 DNA sequence: TGTGCCAGCAGCGCCGGGACAGGGGGTTCACCCCTCCACTTT.

This chain joins TRBV15 and TRBJ2-1; 9 positions match TRBD2. Trimming removed 5 bases from V and 7 bases from J; junction bases left unmatched: 9. Germline CDR1 is LNHNV and CDR2 is YYDKDF (reference sequence). This CDR3 comprises 15 residues. The chain's CDR3 is CATSENRGRANEQFF. In DNA, the CDR3 is TGTGCCACCAGCGAAAATCGCGGGAGGGCTAATGAGCAGTTCTTC.

V and J are TRBV5-1 and TRBJ1-2, with a tentative D call TRBD1 (5 bases). CDR3 length: 13 residues. Between the trimmed V and J ends, which lost 4 bases and 6 bases, there was a span of 13 bases. Germline V gene lookup returns CDR1 SGHRS and CDR2 YFSETQ. The chain's CDR3 is CASSLAGLHGYTF. In DNA form, the CDR3 reads TGCGCCAGCAGCCTTGCGGGACTCCATGGCTACACCTTC.

The J gene is TRBJ1-5, the V gene TRBV27; a weak D match, TRBD1 (6 bases). Germline assignment: CDR1 MNHEY and CDR2 SMNVEV (reference sequence). The germline V and J ends were trimmed by 4 bases and 0 bases, with 10 bases remaining between them. This CDR3 has 15 amino acids. The CDR3 coding sequence is TGTGCCAGCAGTTCCGACAGGAATAGCAATCAGCCCCAGCATTTT. Protein: CASSSDRNSNQPQHF.

This chain joins TRBV4-3 and TRBJ2-5, with unresolved D. The CDR3 covers 17 residues. V was pared by 0 bases and J by 0 bases, with 14 bases between. Germline V gene data show CDR1 as LGHNA and CDR2 as YSLEER. The CDR3 DNA reads TGCGCCAGCAGCCAAGATATTAGCCCAAGCTACCAAGAGACCCAGTACTTC. Protein sequence: CASSQDISPSYQETQYF.

This clone was counted a few times. The V gene is TRBV2, the J gene TRBJ2-7; D ambiguous. Looked up from germline, CDR1 is SNHLY and CDR2 is FYNNEI. V lost 5 bases to trimming and J lost 2 bases, with 7 bases between them. The CDR3 is 12 residues long. CDR3 region: CASSSQPYEQYF. The CDR3 DNA sequence: TGTGCCAGCAGTAGCCAACCCTACGAGCAGTACTTC.

The J gene is TRBJ1-1, the V gene TRBV9; possible D gene TRBD1, 6 bases. In germline, CDR1 is SGDLS, CDR2 YYNGEE. Trimming removed 4 bases from V and 9 bases from J, with 19 bases in between. CDR3 length: 14 amino acids. CDR3 amino acids: CASSPFKGGAQAFF. For the CDR3, the DNA is TGTGCCAGCAGCCCATTCAAAGGGGGGGCCCAAGCTTTCTTT.

The genes are TRBV11-2 and TRBJ1-2; 7 bases agree with TRBD1. CDR3 length equals 18 residues. CDR1 and CDR2 from the germline V gene are SGHAT and FQNNGV. V lost 2 bases and J lost 2; bases outside the gene matches: 14. CDR3 coding DNA: TGTGCCAGCAGCTTACATCAAAGACAGGGAGGATCGAACTATGGCTACACCTTC. As protein: CASSLHQRQGGSNYGYTF.